Each of the 10 T cell receptor beta chains below was sequenced from the same sample in a study of shared clonotypes between healthy human individuals. The repertoire was sequenced with immunoSEQ multiplex PCR; TCRdb's copy has only in-frame clones and lacks some. Among 300,000 to 400,000 clones listed, about 74% were seen once. The sequenced material came from memory CD4+ T cells sorted from blood. Subset described: CD45RA-negative fraction. These TCRs come from a man in his thirties or forties in good health.

Written as DNA, the CDR3 is TGTGCCAGCAGCGGAGGGACAGGGGCGGATTACCCCTACAATGAGCAGTTCTTC. Amino acid sequence: CASSGGTGADYPYNEQFF. The chain is built from TRBV5-6 and TRBJ2-1; 10 bases are shared with TRBD1. The CDR3 runs 18 residues. The germline CDR1 and CDR2 sequences are SGHDT and YYEEEE. Trimming took 4 bases from V and 2 from J; bases not matched to a gene: 12.

The chain is built from TRBV5-5 and TRBJ1-5; D not resolved. Trimming removed 2 bases at V and 8 bases at J, with 11 bases between. The germline gives CDR1 SGHKS, CDR2 YYEKEE (reference sequence). The CDR3 extends over 13 amino acids. CDR3 bases: TGTGCCAGCAGCTTCTCTAGCGGGAAGCCCCAGCATTTT. Amino acid sequence: CASSFSSGKPQHF.

The table lists this clone with a count of one. V and J are TRBV7-2 and TRBJ2-7; D remains unclear. Trimming took off 5 bases at V and 0 bases at J, with 8 bases between the two ends. The CDR3 is 13 residues long. Germline CDR1 is SGHTA and CDR2 is FQGNSA. This CDR3 is CASSRVGSYEQYF. CDR3 bases: TGTGCCAGCAGCCGGGTGGGCTCCTACGAGCAGTACTTC.

The chain employs TRBV6-1 and TRBJ1-1; the D is unclear. The germline CDR1 and CDR2 sequences are MNHNS and SASEGT. This CDR3 contains 15 residues. Between the trimmed V and J ends, which lost 7 bases and 0 bases, there was a span of 15 bases. As DNA, the CDR3 is TGTGCCAGCACTCTGGGCGGCAGCTTGAACACTGAAGCTTTCTTT. Translating it yields CASTLGGSLNTEAFF.

The CDR3 reads CASSSEFKHF. DNA for the CDR3: TGTGCCAGTAGTTCGGAGTTCAAGCATTTT. The V and J genes are TRBV19 and TRBJ1-5; D unresolved. This CDR3 comprises 10 residues. Per the germline V gene, CDR1 is LNHDA and CDR2 is SQIVND (reference sequence). The V gene lost 5 bases and the J gene lost 14 bases, with 10 bases spanning the gap.

CDR3 DNA sequence: TGTGCCAGCAGTTTTCAGCACAGGCCACCCTACGAGCAGTACTTC. The encoded protein is CASSFQHRPPYEQYF. The V and J genes are TRBV28 and TRBJ2-7, with D perhaps TRBD1 (5 bases). V lost 3 bases and J 2 bases, leaving 14 bases between the germline ends. The CDR3 contains 15 residues. Germline CDR1 is MDHEN and CDR2 is SYDVKM.

Note on this clone: Distinct nucleotide sequences in the sample also encode this CDR3. V is TRBV7-9 and J is TRBJ1-1; possible D gene TRBD1, 5 bases. Trimming took off 2 bases at V and 5 bases at J, with 6 bases between the two ends. CDR3 length: 12 amino acids. CDR1 is SEHNR, CDR2 FQNEAQ, per germline (reference sequence). The CDR3 nucleotides are TGTGCCAGCAGCTTACGGGGGACTGAAGCTTTCTTT. This sequence encodes CASSLRGTEAFF. Full variable domain (outside the CDR3, taken from reference TRBV7-9 and TRBJ1-1): DTGVSQNPRHKITKRGQNVTFRCDPISEHNRLYWYRQTLGQGPEFLTYFQNEAQLEKSRLLSDRFSAERPKGSFSTLEIQRTEQGDSAMYLCASSLRGTEAFFGQGTRLTVV.

J is TRBJ2-3 and V is TRBV30; the match to TRBD2 covers 8 bases. CDR3 length equals 16 residues. J gave up 1 base and V 0 bases, and 6 bases lay outside the gene matches. CDR1 is GTSNPN and CDR2 is SVGIG in the germline V gene (reference sequence). The CDR3 region has the DNA TGTGCCTGGAGTGTCTGGGCGGGAGGACGCACAGATACGCAGTATTTT. It yields the protein CAWSVWAGGRTDTQYF.

This chain links TRBV5-1 with TRBJ2-2, with D hard to call. The ends were cut back, 7 bases at V and 2 bases at J, with 3 bases in the middle. CDR1 SGHRS and CDR2 YFSETQ come from the germline V gene. CDR3 length: 11 residues. The CDR3 DNA sequence: TGCGCCAGCGGAAACACCGGGGAGCTGTTTTTT. Protein product: CASGNTGELFF.

This chain links TRBV30 with TRBJ1-6; 8 bases map to TRBD1. The CDR3 totals 17 residues. Germline V lookup: CDR1 GTSNPN, CDR2 SVGIG (reference sequence). V lost 7 bases and J lost 5; bases outside the gene matches: 16. CDR3 region: CALSIWTGKDNNSPLHF. The CDR3, as DNA: TGTGCCTTATCCATCTGGACAGGGAAGGACAATAATTCACCCCTCCACTTT.